The subject of this entry is one T cell receptor (beta chain). The antigen is not known. This record belongs to a study of memory CD4+ T cells and cytomegalovirus serostatus. Regarding the study as a whole: Repertoires predicted CMV serostatus with median bootstrapped AUC of about 0.95.

Source study methods: Out-of-frame sequences were removed, leaving a few million distinct TCRbeta sequences. Sequencing used immunoSEQ multiplex PCR; TCRdb keeps in-frame clones, though not all of them. D and trimming come from the DNA, and the V and J calls and clone size come from that table. The data contain 80,000 or so clones, roughly 80% of them singletons. The CDR3 is 10 residues long. The V end lost 5 bases, the J end lost 4 bases, and 3 bases lay between the germline ends. The germline V gene encodes CDR1 SNHLY and CDR2 FYNNEI. Single viable CD3+CD4+CD8-CD45RO+ cells were sorted as the memory CD4+ T cells. Serostatus was set by detecting CMV pp150, pp28, p38, p52 IgG.

The material sequenced was memory CD4+ T cells from blood. The chain carries TRBV2 and TRBJ2-7; D ambiguous. This TCR came from an adult in good health and CMV-seropositive. CDR3 amino acids: CASSRYEQYV. CDR3 in DNA: TGTGCCAGCAGTCGGTACGAGCAGTACGTC.